This TCR beta chain came from a study of blood T cell repertoires in COVID-19. Authors' data handling: Quantification of nucleated cells was approximated via reference gene primer amplification. Repertoires were generated with immunoSEQ multiplex PCR, while TCRdb's copy carries only in-frame clones and drops some. Clone size and V and J calls were adopted from that table, with D and trimming inferred from the DNA. The sample yields 200,000 or so clones, more than 70% seen once. The sample was PBMCs or T cells enriched from blood (not recorded which). The receptor's source is a woman between 18 and 29 years old who had recovered from COVID-19.

The CDR3 sequence: CASSLGAGAEAFF. The CDR3 coding sequence is TGTGCCAGCAGCTTAGGGGCGGGAGCTGAAGCTTTCTTT. The chain joins TRBV11-2 to TRBJ1-1; D is unresolved. Germline V gene sequence: CDR1 SGHAT, CDR2 FQNNGV. The CDR3 length is 13 residues. Trimming shortened V by 1 base and J by 6 bases, and 9 bases separated the two germline ends.